This T cell receptor beta chain is drawn from a study of blood T cell repertoires in COVID-19. Germline lookup yields CDR1 ENHRY and CDR2 SYGVKD. Trimming shortened V by 6 bases and J by 1 base, and 21 bases separated the two germline ends. The CDR3 has 17 amino acids. The table came from immunoSEQ multiplex PCR; TCRdb's copy has only in-frame clones and leaves some out. The table includes 300,000 to 400,000 clones, roughly 85% detected once. Participant ages covered about 18 to 89 years across around 25 US areas. Participant-given clinical history determined each cohort assignment. Material: PBMCs or T cells enriched from blood (not recorded which). The chain recombines TRBV10-3 with TRBJ1-1; possible D gene TRBD1, 6 bases. The receptor was isolated from a woman aged 40 to 50 with acute COVID-19. CDR3 amino acids: CAIRGEGVVPSNTEAFF. The CDR3 region has the DNA TGTGCCATCAGGGGGGAGGGGGTAGTACCCTCGAACACTGAAGCTTTCTTT.